This T cell receptor (beta chain) was sequenced for a study of blood T cell repertoires in COVID-19. On the study more broadly: The United States, Italy and Spain supplied acute and convalescent COVID-19 samples. Nucleic acid was either cDNA or gDNA, and it came from T cells, B-cell-depleted T cells, or PBMCs.

As handled by the study authors: Counts of nucleated cells, estimated from reference gene primer amplification, were obtained. Sequencing was performed with immunoSEQ multiplex PCR; in TCRdb, only in-frame clones are kept and a portion is missing. V and J calls and clone size are those listed in that table; D and trimming were worked out from the DNA. The data hold around 340,000 clones, with around 83% observed a single time. Germline CDR1 and CDR2: MNHNS and SASEGT. The V segment lost 2 bases and the J segment 1 base; nucleotides outside the gene matches: 8. This CDR3 is 18 amino acids long. J is TRBJ1-5 and V is TRBV6-1; 10 bases agree with TRBD1. The clonotype originates from a man aged 30-40 years with active or convalescent COVID-19. The sequencing input was peripheral blood. Here the CDR3 reads CASSEPTGGAGSNQPQHF. The CDR3 DNA reads as TGTGCCAGCAGTGAACCGACAGGGGGCGCGGGAAGCAATCAGCCCCAGCATTTT.